Following are 29 T cell receptor beta chains from one sample sequenced in a study of cytomegalovirus exposure and HLA in healthy donors. PCR was performed using 60 Vbeta and 13 Jbeta primers. Clones were sequenced by immunoSEQ multiplex PCR, and TCRdb holds only the in-frame ones, with some missing. The sample includes more than 150,000 clones, just over 75% of them seen just once. Sequenced input: PBMCs. These receptors were collected from a man aged 18 to 29 in good health and CMV-seronegative.

V is TRBV21-1 and J is TRBJ2-2; no DNA check was done on the table's D call, TRBD2. TRBV21-1 is a recognized pseudogene. The CDR3 consists of 18 residues. In nucleotides, the CDR3 is TGTGCCAGCAGCCCCTCCCGGATTAGCGGGAGGTATACCGGGGAGCTGTTTTTT. As protein: CASSPSRISGRYTGELFF.

This clone was recorded once. The chain couples TRBV7-9 to TRBJ2-5; 8 bases align to TRBD2. This CDR3 comprises 15 residues. CDR1 and CDR2 from the germline V gene are SEHNR and FQNEAQ (reference sequence). V was clipped by 6 bases and J by 5 bases; unmatched bases: 11. The CDR3 DNA sequence: TGTGCCAGCAGTGAGTCCGGGGGGGCAGGGGAGACCCAGTACTTC. Amino acid sequence: CASSESGGAGETQYF.

The chain is built from TRBV19 and TRBJ2-7, with 7 bases lining up with TRBD1. After removal of 5 bases from V and 4 bases from J, the junction contained 5 bases not matched to a gene. CDR3 size: 13 residues. The germline CDR1 and CDR2 sequences are LNHDA and SQIVND (reference sequence). The CDR3 protein is CASSHRDRYEQYF. The CDR3 DNA is TGTGCCAGTAGTCACCGGGACAGATACGAGCAGTACTTC.

The gene calls are TRBV2 and TRBJ1-6, with D possibly TRBD1 on 6 matching bases. Trimming stripped 6 bases from V and 7 bases from J, with 19 bases between. This CDR3 region has 16 residues. The germline V gene encodes CDR1 SNHLY and CDR2 FYNNEI. CDR3 coding DNA: TGTGCCAGCAGCACAGCTCTCAACACAGGGAATTCACCCCTCCACTTT. It specifies CASSTALNTGNSPLHF.

The chain links TRBV28 to TRBJ1-2; perhaps TRBD1 as D (6 bases). Germline lookup yields CDR1 MDHEN and CDR2 SYDVKM. The CDR3 contains 12 residues. V was trimmed by 8 bases and J by 4 bases, leaving 11 bases between them. The CDR3 DNA reads as TGTGCCAGCGGGGGCAGTGCCTATGGCTACACCTTC. This gives the protein CASGGSAYGYTF.

The chain carries TRBV7-9 and TRBJ1-4; 9 bases fit TRBD1. The CDR3 spans 15 residues. J gave up 8 bases and V 8 bases, and 12 bases lay outside the gene matches. CDR1 and CDR2 from the germline V gene are SEHNR and FQNEAQ (reference sequence). DNA for the CDR3: TGTGCCAGCGGAAAGGGGGACAGGGTAGAGGAAAAACTGTTTTTT. Translated: CASGKGDRVEEKLFF. Full variable domain (rest looked up from reference TRBV7-9 and TRBJ1-4): DTGVSQNPRHKITKRGQNVTFRCDPISEHNRLYWYRQTLGQGPEFLTYFQNEAQLEKSRLLSDRFSAERPKGSFSTLEIQRTEQGDSAMYLCASGKGDRVEEKLFFGSGTQLSVL.

This chain uses TRBV7-2 with TRBJ2-2, with D tentatively TRBD1 (6 bases). The CDR3 length is 14 residues. Trimming stripped 7 bases from V and 1 base from J, with 10 bases between. Germline V CDR1 and CDR2: SGHTA, FQGNSA. The DNA for the CDR3 is TGTGCCAGCAAAACACAGGGGAACACCGGGGAGCTGTTTTTT. Translating it yields CASKTQGNTGELFF.

The chain uses TRBV7-3 and TRBJ2-1; TRBD2 matches at 11 bases. J gave up 0 bases and V 5 bases, and 6 bases lay outside the gene matches. The germline V gene encodes CDR1 SGHTA and CDR2 FQGTGA. This CDR3 has 17 residues. CDR3 sequence: CASSPQGTSGSYNEQFF. The CDR3 DNA reads TGTGCCAGCAGCCCCCAGGGGACTAGCGGCTCCTACAATGAGCAGTTCTTC.

There are a few counts of this clone. The chain uses TRBV11-1 and TRBJ2-7; D might be TRBD1 (6 bases). Germline CDR1 reads SGHAT; CDR2 reads FQDESV (reference sequence). Deletions cut 3 bases from V and 6 bases from J, with 12 bases between. The CDR3 sequence is 13 residues long. The CDR3 bases are TGTGCCAGCAGCTTTGACAGGACTGGCGAGCAGTACTTC. Its protein is CASSFDRTGEQYF.

This rearrangement joins TRBV27 to TRBJ1-5; D gene unclear. Germline V lookup: CDR1 MNHEY, CDR2 SMNVEV (reference sequence). There are 11 residues in the CDR3. Trimming took off 8 bases at V and 9 bases at J, with 11 bases between the two ends. The DNA for the CDR3 is TGTGCCAGCTGTTGGGCGGGGCCCCAGCATTTT. Translated, it gives CASCWAGPQHF.

The rearrangement links TRBV28 to TRBJ2-6, with 7 nucleotides matching TRBD1. This CDR3 comprises 19 residues. The germline V gene has CDR1 MDHEN and CDR2 SYDVKM. Unmatched junction bases numbered 11, after V lost 1 base and J lost 2 bases. Here the CDR3 reads CASSLLFGRGLAGANVLTF. Here the CDR3 DNA reads TGTGCCAGCAGTTTATTGTTTGGCAGGGGGTTAGCTGGGGCCAACGTCCTGACTTTC.

This chain uses TRBV29-1 with TRBJ2-7, with TRBD2 matching over 7 bases. Germline CDR1 SQVTM, CDR2 ANQGSEA. V dropped 5 bases and J dropped 1; count of bases not matched to a gene: 5. CDR3 length: 13 amino acids. CDR3 in amino acids: CSVTSGASYEQYF. The CDR3 region has the DNA TGCAGCGTTACGAGCGGGGCATCCTACGAGCAGTACTTC.

CDR3 in DNA: TGTGCCATCAGACAGGGTGGCCACGAGCAGTACTTC. Translating it yields CAIRQGGHEQYF. V gene TRBV10-3 combines with J gene TRBJ2-7, with D possibly matching TRBD1 (6 bases). Germline CDR1 ENHRY, CDR2 SYGVKD. Trimming took off 6 bases at V and 5 bases at J, with 11 bases between the two ends. The CDR3 has 12 amino acids.

The V and J genes are TRBV27 and TRBJ2-3; a weak D match, TRBD1 (5 bases). Trimming left V 8 bases short and J 4 bases short, with 7 bases between. Germline V gene lookup returns CDR1 MNHEY and CDR2 SMNVEV (reference sequence). The CDR3 consists of 11 residues. In nucleotides, the CDR3 is TGTGCCAGCCAGGGCCCAGATACGCAGTATTTT. Translating it yields CASQGPDTQYF.

This clone has a handful of counts. This chain joins TRBV5-4 and TRBJ2-7; 16 nucleotides agree with TRBD2. V was clipped by 4 bases and J by 4 bases; unmatched bases: 11. CDR3 length equals 18 residues. Germline loops: CDR1 SGHNT, CDR2 YYREEE (reference sequence). CDR3 in DNA: TGTGCCAGCAGCCGGGGACTAGCGGGGGGGTTTATGTTGTACGAGCAGTACTTC. This gives the protein CASSRGLAGGFMLYEQYF.

This clone was seen just once. The chain recombines TRBV7-8 with TRBJ2-5; the match to TRBD2 covers 14 bases. After removal of 4 bases from V and 6 bases from J, the junction contained 7 bases not matched to a gene. The CDR3 consists of 16 residues. Germline CDR1 and CDR2: SGHVS and FQNEAQ. The CDR3 DNA sequence: TGTGCCAGCAGCTGGGGACTAGCGGGAGCGATACAGACCCAGTACTTC. Translation gives CASSWGLAGAIQTQYF.

The chain couples TRBV29-1 to TRBJ1-2; the D is unclear. Germline CDR1 is SQVTM and CDR2 is ANQGSEA. Deletions cut 5 bases from V and 5 bases from J, with 12 bases between. The CDR3 covers 12 residues. The DNA of the CDR3 is TGCAGCGTTTACAGTGATACTTATGGCTACACCTTC. Protein sequence: CSVYSDTYGYTF.

V gene TRBV10-3 combines with J gene TRBJ2-1, with 12 bases lining up with TRBD2. Germline lookup yields CDR1 ENHRY and CDR2 SYGVKD. V trimming: 4 bases; J trimming: 3 bases; junction bases outside the gene matches: 4. CDR3 length: 16 residues. This CDR3 is CAISATGLAGYNEQFF. The CDR3 bases are TGTGCCATCAGTGCTACGGGACTAGCGGGCTACAATGAGCAGTTCTTC.

V gene TRBV30 combines with J gene TRBJ2-1; tentative D call: TRBD1 (6 bases). V lost 2 bases to trimming and J lost 7 bases, with 9 bases between them. CDR3 length equals 12 residues. Germline V gene data show CDR1 as GTSNPN and CDR2 as SVGIG (reference sequence). The CDR3 DNA reads TGTGCCTGGAGTCTACAGGGAAATGAGCAGTTCTTC. Amino acid sequence: CAWSLQGNEQFF.

This sequence joins TRBV15 and TRBJ2-3; D gene unclear. The germline CDR1 and CDR2 sequences are LNHNV and YYDKDF (reference sequence). V was trimmed by 5 bases and J by 3 bases, leaving 18 bases between them. The CDR3 covers 16 residues. For the CDR3, the DNA is TGTGCCACCAGCCCCCGGCTAGTCCAACGAACAGATACGCAGTATTTT. Encoded protein: CATSPRLVQRTDTQYF.

Only a few counts were recorded for this clone. J is TRBJ1-1 and V is TRBV25-1, with D possibly being TRBD1 (5 bases). This CDR3 has 14 residues. Deletions cut 5 bases from V and 6 bases from J, with 16 bases between. Germline V gene data show CDR1 as MGHDK and CDR2 as SYGVNS. The DNA of the CDR3 is TGTGCCAGCAGTCAGAAGTGGGGGGTAGCTGAAGCTTTCTTT. It is translated as CASSQKWGVAEAFF.

This clone was detected only once. The chain is built from TRBV27 and TRBJ2-1, with 7 bases matching TRBD1. The germline V gene has CDR1 MNHEY and CDR2 SMNVEV (reference sequence). The J segment lost 0 bases and the V segment lost 5 bases, leaving 19 bases of the junction unmatched. The CDR3 has 20 amino acids. The CDR3 protein is CASSPRSLTGAISSYNEQFF. The CDR3 bases are TGTGCCAGCAGTCCCCGGTCTCTTACAGGGGCGATCAGCTCCTACAATGAGCAGTTCTTC.

Only a few counts were recorded for this clone. This rearrangement joins TRBV9 to TRBJ2-2; TRBD2 matches 13 bases. CDR3 length equals 17 residues. The J segment lost 7 bases and the V segment lost 4 bases, leaving 10 bases of the junction unmatched. The V gene's germline CDR1 is SGDLS and CDR2 YYNGEE. CDR3 sequence reads: CASSLGLAGAEVGELFF. CDR3 coding DNA: TGTGCCAGCAGCCTCGGACTAGCGGGAGCTGAAGTCGGGGAGCTGTTTTTT. Drawing the rest from reference TRBV9 and TRBJ2-2, the complete variable domain is DSGVTQTPKHLITATGQRVTLRCSPRSGDLSVYWYQQSLDQGLQFLIQYYNGEERAKGNILERFSAQQFPDLHSELNLSSLELGDSALYFCASSLGLAGAEVGELFFGEGSRLTVL.

This clone was recorded once. This chain uses TRBV5-4 with TRBJ2-5, with 13 bases that match TRBD2. CDR1 and CDR2 (germline): SGHNT, YYREEE (reference sequence). Trimming at V came to 2 bases and at J to 2 bases, leaving 12 bases not matched to a gene. This CDR3 contains 19 residues. Here the CDR3 DNA reads TGTGCCAGCAGCTTTGAGGGAGGGGGACTAGCGGGACATCAAGAGACCCAGTACTTC. Translated: CASSFEGGGLAGHQETQYF.

The chain recombines TRBV7-9 with TRBJ2-3; 10 positions match TRBD1. Germline V gene lookup returns CDR1 SEHNR and CDR2 FQNEAQ (reference sequence). The CDR3 contains 15 residues. Trimming took 1 base from V and 5 from J; bases not matched to a gene: 3. The CDR3 is CASSLVTGGLDTQYF. As DNA, the CDR3 is TGTGCCAGCAGCTTAGTGACAGGGGGCCTAGATACGCAGTATTTT.

This clone was seen only a few times. The V gene is TRBV12-5, the J gene TRBJ2-1; 8 nucleotides align to TRBD2. The germline gives CDR1 LGHNT, CDR2 FRNRAP. The J segment lost 9 bases and the V segment lost 6 bases, leaving 16 bases of the junction unmatched. CDR3 length: 16 amino acids. As DNA, the CDR3 is TGTGCTAGTGGCCCGCATCGTAACGGGAGGGCCACTGAGCAGTTCTTC. Amino acid sequence: CASGPHRNGRATEQFF. The full variable domain, with the rest looked up from reference TRBV12-5 and TRBJ2-1, is DARVTQTPRHKVTEMGQEVTMRCQPILGHNTVFWYRQTMMQGLELLAYFRNRAPLDDSGMPKDRFSAEMPDATLATLKIQPSEPRDSAVYFCASGPHRNGRATEQFFGPGTRLTVL.

A single count supports this clone. One end of the junction is discordant with germline, which a read error may explain. The chain is built from TRBV2 and TRBJ2-7; no clear D gene. The CDR3 is 11 amino acids. Germline V lookup: CDR1 SNHLY, CDR2 FYNNEI. Here the CDR3 reads CASSSSHEQYF. The CDR3 DNA follows: TGTGCCAGCTCTTCCTCCCACGAGCAGTACTTC.

The chain uses TRBV11-3 and TRBJ2-1, with 12 positions matching TRBD2. The CDR3 runs to 15 residues. J gave up 7 bases and V 5 bases, and 6 bases lay outside the gene matches. Germline-derived CDR1 and CDR2 are SGHNT and YENEEA. The CDR3 region has the DNA TGTGCCAGCAGCCCACCTAGCGGGAGGGGTAATGAGCAGTTCTTC. Residues: CASSPPSGRGNEQFF.

The table lists this clone with a few counts. The chain is built from TRBV6-1 and TRBJ2-7; D is unclear. The V gene's germline CDR1 is MNHNS and CDR2 SASEGT. The V end was cut by 4 bases, the J end by 0 bases, with 4 bases between. The CDR3 contains 12 residues. The CDR3 DNA sequence: TGTGCCAGCAGTGGCAGCTCCTACGAGCAGTACTTC. As protein: CASSGSSYEQYF.